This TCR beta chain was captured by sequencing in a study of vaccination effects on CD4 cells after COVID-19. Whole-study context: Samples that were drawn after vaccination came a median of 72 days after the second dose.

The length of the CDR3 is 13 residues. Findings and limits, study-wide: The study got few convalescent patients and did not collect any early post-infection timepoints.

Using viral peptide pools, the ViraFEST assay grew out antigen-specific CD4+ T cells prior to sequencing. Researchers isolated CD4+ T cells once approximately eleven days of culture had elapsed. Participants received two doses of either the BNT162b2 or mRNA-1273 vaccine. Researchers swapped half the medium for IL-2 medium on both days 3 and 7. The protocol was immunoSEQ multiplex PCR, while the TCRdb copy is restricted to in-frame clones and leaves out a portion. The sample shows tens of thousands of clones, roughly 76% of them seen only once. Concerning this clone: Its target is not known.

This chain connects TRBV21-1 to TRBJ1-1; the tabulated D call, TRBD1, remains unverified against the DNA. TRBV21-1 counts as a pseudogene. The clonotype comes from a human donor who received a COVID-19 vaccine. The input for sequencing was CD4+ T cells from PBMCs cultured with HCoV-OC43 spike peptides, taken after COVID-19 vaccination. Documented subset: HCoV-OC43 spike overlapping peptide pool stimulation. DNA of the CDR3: TGTGCCAGCAAGGGGACAGGGAGGACTGAAGCTTTCTTT. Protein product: CASKGTGRTEAFF.